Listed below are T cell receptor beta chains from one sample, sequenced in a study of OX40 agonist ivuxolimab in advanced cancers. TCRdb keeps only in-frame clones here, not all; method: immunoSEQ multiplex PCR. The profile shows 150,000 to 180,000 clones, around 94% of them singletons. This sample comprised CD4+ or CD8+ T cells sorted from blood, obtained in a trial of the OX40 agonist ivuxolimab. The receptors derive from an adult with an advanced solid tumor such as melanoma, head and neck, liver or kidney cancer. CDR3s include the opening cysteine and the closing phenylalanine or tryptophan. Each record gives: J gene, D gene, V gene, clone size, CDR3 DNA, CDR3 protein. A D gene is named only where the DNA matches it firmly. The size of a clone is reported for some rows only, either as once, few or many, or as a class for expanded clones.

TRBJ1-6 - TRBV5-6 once TGTGCCAGCAGCTTCATATCCTATAATTCACCCCTCCACTTT CASSFISYNSPLHF
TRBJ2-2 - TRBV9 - TGTGCCAGCAGCGTATCACCTACCGGGGAGCTGTTTTTT CASSVSPTGELFF
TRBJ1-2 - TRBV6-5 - TGTGCCAGCGGGACCAGGTCTCCCCCTCAATCCGGCTACACCTTC CASGTRSPPQSGYTF
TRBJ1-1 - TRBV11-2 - TGTGCCAGCAGCTTAGGGCTGACACTCCTTATGAACACTGAAGCTTTCTTT CASSLGLTLLMNTEAFF
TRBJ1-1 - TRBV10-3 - TGTGCCATCAGTGAGTCGAGGACTGAAGCTTTCTTT CAISESRTEAFF
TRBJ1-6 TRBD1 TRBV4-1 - TGCGCCAGCAGCCAAGATATGGGCAGGGGGCGCAGGGCACCCCTCCACTTT CASSQDMGRGRRAPLHF
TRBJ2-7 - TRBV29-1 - TGCAGCGTTGAAGTCGCCATGGTGGAGCAGTACTTC CSVEVAMVEQYF
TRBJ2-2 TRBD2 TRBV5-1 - TGCGCCAGCAGCTTCCTAGCGGGGGGGCCCCCGGGCACCGGGGAGCTGTTTTTT CASSFLAGGPPGTGELFF
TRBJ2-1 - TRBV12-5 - TGTGCTAGTGGTTCCTCCGGGACACCATGGGATGAGCAGTTCTTC CASGSSGTPWDEQFF
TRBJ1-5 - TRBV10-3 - TGTGCCATCAGTGAGGGGTCGAATAGCAATCAGCCCCAGCATTTT CAISEGSNSNQPQHF
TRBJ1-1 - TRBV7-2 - TGTGCCAGCAGCTCCGGGCGCCTGAACACTGAAGCTTTCTTT CASSSGRLNTEAFF
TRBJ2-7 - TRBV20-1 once TGCAGTGCCCAAAATTACGAGCAGTACTTC CSAQNYEQYF
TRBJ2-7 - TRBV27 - TGTGCCAGCACCCTACGGGGACCCAGGGGCGAGCAGTACTTC CASTLRGPRGEQYF
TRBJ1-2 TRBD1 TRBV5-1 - TGCGCCAGCCTACTCCGGGACAGTACCTATGGCTACACCTTC CASLLRDSTYGYTF